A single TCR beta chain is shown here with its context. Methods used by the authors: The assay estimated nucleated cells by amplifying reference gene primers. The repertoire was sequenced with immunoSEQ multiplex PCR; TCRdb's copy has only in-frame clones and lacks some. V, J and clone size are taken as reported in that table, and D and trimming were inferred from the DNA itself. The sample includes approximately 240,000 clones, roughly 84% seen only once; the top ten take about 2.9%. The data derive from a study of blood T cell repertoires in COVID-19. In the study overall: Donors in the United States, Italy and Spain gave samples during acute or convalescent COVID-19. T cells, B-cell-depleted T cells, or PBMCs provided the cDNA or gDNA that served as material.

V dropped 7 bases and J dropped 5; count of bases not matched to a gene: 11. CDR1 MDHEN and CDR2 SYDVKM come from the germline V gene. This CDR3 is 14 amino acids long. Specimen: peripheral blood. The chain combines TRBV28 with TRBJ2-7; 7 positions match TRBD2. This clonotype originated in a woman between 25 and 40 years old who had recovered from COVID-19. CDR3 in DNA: TGTGCCAGCATATCCGCGGGAGATGTCAACGAGCAGTACTTC. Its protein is CASISAGDVNEQYF.